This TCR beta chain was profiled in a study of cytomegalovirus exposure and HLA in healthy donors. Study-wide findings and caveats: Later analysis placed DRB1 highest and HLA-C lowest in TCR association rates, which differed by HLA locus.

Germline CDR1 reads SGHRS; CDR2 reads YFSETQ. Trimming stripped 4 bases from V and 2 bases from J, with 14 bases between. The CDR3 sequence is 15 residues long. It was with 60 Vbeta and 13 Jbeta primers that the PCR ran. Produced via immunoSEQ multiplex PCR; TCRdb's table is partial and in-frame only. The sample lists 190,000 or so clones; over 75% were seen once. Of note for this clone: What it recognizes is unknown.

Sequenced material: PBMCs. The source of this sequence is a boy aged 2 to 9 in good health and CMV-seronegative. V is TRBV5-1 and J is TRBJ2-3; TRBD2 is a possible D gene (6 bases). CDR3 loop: CASSRRLDLTDTQYF. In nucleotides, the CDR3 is TGCGCCAGCAGCCGCCGACTAGATCTCACAGATACGCAGTATTTT.